This entry concerns a single T cell receptor beta chain. There is no known antigen for this receptor. No clone much larger than this one lies a single base away; base qualities are absent. The data stem from a study of beta chain features in type 1 diabetes (dated by TCRdb to the late 2010s). About the study as a whole: Patients and healthy donors did not differ in mean age, gender distribution, total cell number or subset yield. A total of approximately 110,000,000 sorted cells were examined across all samples, and a strong correlation was observed between cell number per subset and RNA yield. The study compared TCRB repertoires of sorted circulating CD4+ T cell subsets between recently diagnosed type 1 diabetes patients and matched healthy donors. Whereas all 30 or so donors provided naive and central memory subsets, regulatory and stem cell-like memory subsets were isolated from just 8 patients and roughly 8 healthy donors.

Reading from cysteine to phenylalanine, the CDR3 counts 14 amino acids. The retained sequence is limited to the CDR3, 42 bases, with the frame set at the first base. Looking up the germline V gene yields CDR1 ENHRY and CDR2 SYGVKD. The junction carries 9 bases between V and J, which are trimmed by 0 bases and 6 bases respectively. All of the isolated RNA was reverse transcribed with the High Capacity cDNA Reverse Transcription Kit, so expressed TCRB transcripts were sequenced. Naive, central memory and regulatory T cell samples underwent deep immunoSEQ sequencing, averaging about 3.5 million total reads per sample. Sorted cells were lysed in RLT buffer, and RNA was extracted using DNase-treated RNeasy Micro or Mini kits according to cell number. Each cell subset was processed on its own to prevent cross-contamination, while patient and healthy donor samples were processed together. The immunoSEQ multiplex PCR was used to amplify TCRB sequences from cDNA, generating 87-bp fragments that spanned the CDR3 region. The amplicons were sequenced using the Illumina HiSeq platform. Processing in the source paper ran as follows. Synthetic template baselines were used to correct PCR bias computationally, reads within Hamming distance 2 were collapsed, and singletons that could not be merged were discarded. Reads were aligned to IMGT to assign V, D and J genes, CDR3 length, and insertions or deletions at six rearrangement sites. Clonotype counts were normalized to sorted cell number within each subset before computing true diversity and Gini coefficients with the tcR R package. The overlap coefficient, calculated on TCRB nucleotide sequences, was used to measure repertoire sharing. Entries here come from immuneACCESS through TCRdb and include only in-frame sequences with V and J called. Some clones fail to appear in such tables; in the studies checked, an unresolved V gene covers under half of the shortfall, and the cause of the remainder is unknown. The DNA gave D and trimming, while V, J and clone size come from that table. This sample gives 120,000 to 150,000 clones in total; about 44% of them show up just once. The ten largest clonotypes hold roughly 0.4% of the sample.

Each donor gave one peripheral blood draw, averaging about 100 mL, which was collected into heparinised tubes. A BD FACSAria II and a panel including CD45RO, CCR7, CD25, CD127, CD95 and CD27 were used to sort naive, central memory, regulatory and stem cell-like memory CD4+ T cells. Every sorted population had a purity above 98%. PBMCs were isolated right away by Lymphoprep density gradient centrifugation and were stained directly, without culture. Samples were stained and sorted in pairs, with one healthy donor and one patient per experiment, so that batch effects were minimized. The research as a whole found: Because cDNA rather than genomic DNA was sequenced, highly expressing activated cells could have been over-represented, although no difference in activation and CD3 levels was found between groups. In all four CD4+ subsets, TCRB CDR3 length was moderately but significantly shorter in type 1 diabetes patients. Because small numbers of individuals were included in the HLA sub-analyses, any influence of HLA type on TCRB rearrangement was left unresolved. Fewer insertions and more nucleotide deletions at VDJ recombination sites were observed in patients with type 1 diabetes, implying thymic rearrangement abnormalities. Shorter templates might have been favored by PCR, but patient and control samples were amplified and corrected together, so both groups would have been affected equally by any skew. Naive, central memory and regulatory TCRB repertoires appeared to be more alike among patients than among healthy donors.

The receptor chain draws on TRBV10-3 and TRBJ2-1; TRBD2 is a weak D gene call, 5 bases matching. Material for sequencing was Tregs from blood. The cell subset or site tag for this specimen amounts to: regulatory CD4+ T cells. The TCR comes from a young man in good health. The CDR3 corresponds to CAISESGGVNEQFF. The nucleotides read TGTGCCATCAGTGAGTCCGGAGGAGTCAATGAGCAGTTCTTC.